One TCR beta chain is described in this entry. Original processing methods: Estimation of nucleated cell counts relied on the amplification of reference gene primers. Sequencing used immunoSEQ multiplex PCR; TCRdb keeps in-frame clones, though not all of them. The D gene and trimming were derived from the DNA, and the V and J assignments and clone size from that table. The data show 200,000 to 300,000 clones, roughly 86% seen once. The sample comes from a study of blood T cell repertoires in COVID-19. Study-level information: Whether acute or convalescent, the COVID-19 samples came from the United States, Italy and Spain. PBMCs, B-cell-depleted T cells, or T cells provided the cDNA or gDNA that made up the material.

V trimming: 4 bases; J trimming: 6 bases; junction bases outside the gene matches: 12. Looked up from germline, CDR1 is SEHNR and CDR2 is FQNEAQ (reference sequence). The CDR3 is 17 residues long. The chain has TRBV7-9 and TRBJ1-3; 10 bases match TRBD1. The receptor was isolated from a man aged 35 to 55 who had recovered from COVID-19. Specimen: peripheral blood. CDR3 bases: TGTGCCAGCAGCTCAGAGATGGGGGACAGGGGTGCAAACACCATATATTTT. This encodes CASSSEMGDRGANTIYF.